This entry lists 23 T cell receptor beta chains sequenced from one sample in a study of T cells in women clearing cervical HPV infection. Sequencing used immunoSEQ multiplex PCR; TCRdb keeps in-frame clones, though not all of them. This repertoire includes some 31,000 clones. The sequenced material came from blood buffy coat. Source of these receptors: a woman aged 18-69 years with a cervical HPV16 infection that either progressed to CIN3+ or cleared (not recorded which).

In regard to this clone: The CDR3 is cut off 3 residues early in the read; its end comes from the germline J gene. The rearrangement uses TRBV9 and TRBJ2-3; 10 nucleotides line up with TRBD2. This CDR3 contains 17 residues. Germline lookup yields CDR1 SGDLS and CDR2 YYNGEE. J lost 2 bases, V lost 0 bases, and 6 bases had no gene match. The part of the CDR3 DNA that was read is TGTGCCAGCAGCGTAGGGCTAGCGGGGGTCTACACAGATACG. Its protein is CASSVGLAGVYTDT. The whole CDR3 protein reads CASSVGLAGVYTDTQYF. Looking up the rest from reference TRBV9 and TRBJ2-3 gives the full variable domain: DSGVTQTPKHLITATGQRVTLRCSPRSGDLSVYWYQQSLDQGLQFLIQYYNGEERAKGNILERFSAQQFPDLHSELNLSSLELGDSALYFCASSVGLAGVYTDTQYFGPGTRLTVL.

With respect to this clone: Sequencing ends 3 residues short of the CDR3 end; the germline J gene provides the rest. The rearrangement uses TRBV6-1 and TRBJ2-7, with D possibly matching TRBD1 (5 bases). This CDR3 comprises 14 residues. Between the trimmed V and J ends, which lost 4 bases and 3 bases, there was a span of 13 bases. Germline V lookup: CDR1 MNHNS, CDR2 SASEGT. The DNA read from the CDR3 is TGTGCCAGCAGTGTCCGACAGAGAAGCTACGAG. It is translated as CASSVRQRSYE. The complete CDR3 sequence is CASSVRQRSYEQYF.

As for this clone: The missing CDR3 end, 3 residues past where the read stops, is filled in from the germline J gene. The chain is built from TRBV28 and TRBJ2-1; no definite D call. The CDR3 is 12 amino acids. The V end lost 3 bases, the J end lost 6 bases, and 6 bases lay between the germline ends. CDR1 MDHEN and CDR2 SYDVKM come from the germline V gene. CDR3 DNA (partial): TGTGCCAGCAGTTTGAAGGGCAATGAG. Protein product: CASSLKGNE. The entire CDR3 protein reads CASSLKGNEQFF.

On this clone: The read halts 3 residues ahead of the CDR3 end, with the missing end drawn from the germline J gene. J is TRBJ2-1 and V is TRBV11-2; TRBD2 is a possible D gene (6 bases). Trimming shortened V by 1 base and J by 7 bases, and 8 bases separated the two germline ends. CDR3 length: 13 amino acids. Germline CDR1 is SGHAT and CDR2 is FQNNGV. CDR3 DNA (partial): TGTGCCAGCAGCTTAGGCAGCGGGAATGAG. Translating gives CASSLGSGNE. The CDR3 reads in full as CASSLGSGNEQFF.

Comments on this clone: The observed sequence ends 3 residues before the CDR3 terminus, with the missing tail filled in from the germline J gene. The chain employs TRBV6-2 or TRBV6-3 and TRBJ2-1, with 8 bases that match TRBD2. This CDR3 comprises 16 residues. CDR1 is MNHEY, CDR2 SVGEGT, per germline. Unmatched junction bases numbered 8, after V lost 0 bases and J lost 7 bases. CDR3 protein: CASSYSYGGDRNEQFF. CDR3 bases read: TGTGCCAGCAGTTACTCGTACGGGGGGGACCGGAATGAG.

Comments on this clone: The read is 3 residues too short to cover the CDR3 end, so that end is filled in from the germline J gene. The chain combines TRBV6-2 or TRBV6-3 with TRBJ1-1; 7 bases are a match to TRBD1. From germline, CDR1 is MNHEY and CDR2 SVGEGT. V trimming: 6 bases; J trimming: 2 bases; junction bases outside the gene matches: 6. The CDR3 totals 14 residues. The sequenced part of the CDR3 DNA is TGTGCCAGCAGACCCGACAGGGTTAACACTGAA. This codes for CASRPDRVNTE. The full CDR3 protein reads CASRPDRVNTEAFF.

Notes on this clone: The missing CDR3 end, 3 residues past where the read stops, is filled in from the germline J gene. The V gene is TRBV5-1, the J gene TRBJ2-7; D perhaps matches TRBD1 (6 bases). The CDR3 has 16 residues. Germline assignment: CDR1 SGHRS and CDR2 YFSETQ. Trimming shortened V by 4 bases and J by 1 base, and 18 bases separated the two germline ends. CDR3 sequence: CASSHNTGRTSYEQYF. The sequenced CDR3 bases are TGCGCCAGCAGCCATAACACAGGGCGGACGTCCTACGAG.

As for this clone: The read stops 3 residues short of the end of the CDR3; the missing end is completed from the germline J gene. V gene TRBV12-3 or TRBV12-4 combines with J gene TRBJ2-1; 8 bases match TRBD2. This CDR3 has 15 residues. J gave up 0 bases and V 2 bases, and 0 bases lay outside the gene matches. Here the CDR3 reads CASSLLAGSYNEQFF. The covered CDR3 bases are TGTGCCAGCAGTTTACTAGCGGGCTCCTACAATGAG.

About this clone itself: The CDR3 is cut off 3 residues early in the read; its end comes from the germline J gene. The rearrangement uses TRBV6-2 or TRBV6-3 and TRBJ2-7; 9 bases map to TRBD2. V lost 0 bases to trimming and J lost 4 bases; unmatched junction nucleotides: 4. The CDR3 sequence is 15 residues long. Germline V gene data show CDR1 as MNHEY and CDR2 as SVGEGT. The CDR3 DNA, read in part, is TGTGCCAGCAGTTACTCGTGGCGGGGGGGATACGAG. Protein: CASSYSWRGGYE. The entire CDR3 protein reads CASSYSWRGGYEQYF.

For this clone: The read ends 3 residues early relative to the CDR3; the germline J gene fills the gap. The chain couples TRBV6-1 to TRBJ2-7; TRBD1 agrees at 7 bases. CDR1 is MNHNS, CDR2 SASEGT, per germline. J lost 6 bases, V lost 2 bases, and 10 bases had no gene match. This CDR3 contains 15 residues. CDR3 bases read: TGTGCCAGCAGTGAAAGGACAGGATCCCTTGTCGAG. Translating it yields CASSERTGSLVE. The full CDR3 protein is CASSERTGSLVEQYF.

Worth noting for this clone: The observed sequence ends 3 residues before the CDR3 terminus, with the missing tail filled in from the germline J gene. V usage is TRBV7-6 and J usage is TRBJ2-7; TRBD2 matches at 9 bases. This CDR3 is 16 amino acids long. V shed 0 bases, J shed 1 base, and the junction held 4 bases outside the gene matches. The germline V gene encodes CDR1 SGHVS and CDR2 FNYEAQ. Incomplete CDR3 DNA: TGTGCCAGCAGCTTAGCGGCGACTAGCGGTTCCTACGAG. Amino acids: CASSLAATSGSYE. The full CDR3 sequence reads CASSLAATSGSYEQYF.

Of note for this clone: Read coverage stops 3 residues before the CDR3 terminus; the germline J gene supplies the remainder. The chain links TRBV12-3 or TRBV12-4 to TRBJ2-7; 7 bases align to TRBD1. The CDR3 length is 14 residues. The V segment lost 7 bases and the J segment 4 bases; nucleotides outside the gene matches: 10. CDR3 DNA (partial): TGTGCCAGCACTTCTCCGGGACAGCCTTACGAG. As protein: CASTSPGQPYE. From start to end, the CDR3 is CASTSPGQPYEQYF.

Regarding this clone: Read data end 3 residues before the CDR3 end; the end is taken from the germline J gene. The V and J genes are TRBV20-1 and TRBJ1-1; a possible D gene is TRBD1 (5 bases). The V gene lost 6 bases and the J gene lost 5 bases, with 10 bases spanning the gap. The germline CDR1 and CDR2 sequences are DFQATT and SNEGSKA (reference sequence). The CDR3 consists of 11 residues. The CDR3 DNA, read in part, is TGCAGTGCCTCGACAGTTACTGAA. Translation gives CSASTVTE. The CDR3, in full, reads CSASTVTEAFF.

Comments on this clone: The read ends 3 residues early relative to the CDR3; the germline J gene fills the gap. The chain combines TRBV6-2 or TRBV6-3 with TRBJ2-5; D possibly corresponds to TRBD1 (6 bases). Germline V lookup: CDR1 MNHEY, CDR2 SVGEGT. Trimming shortened V by 9 bases and J by 4 bases, and 15 bases separated the two germline ends. This CDR3 has 13 amino acids. The sequenced CDR3 bases are TGTGCCAGTAGCAGGGGTCTCGGAGAGACC. It yields the protein CASSRGLGET. The full CDR3 protein reads CASSRGLGETQYF.

Worth noting for this clone: The CDR3 extends 3 residues past the end of the read, so its final part is completed from the germline J gene. J is TRBJ2-1 and V is TRBV12-3 or TRBV12-4; TRBD1 matches 7 bases. Trimming at V came to 6 bases and at J to 0 bases, leaving 8 bases not matched to a gene. The CDR3 totals 16 residues. The part of the CDR3 DNA that was read is TGTGCCAGCAGCACGACAGGGTCGGGCTCCTACAATGAG. It specifies CASSTTGSGSYNE. The CDR3 in full is CASSTTGSGSYNEQFF.

Concerning this clone: The DNA ends 3 residues before the CDR3 does, and the rest of the CDR3 is filled in from the germline J gene. This chain joins TRBV29-1 and TRBJ2-7, with D tentatively TRBD1 or TRBD2 (5 bases each). The length of the CDR3 is 13 residues. The V gene lost 2 bases and the J gene lost 6 bases, with 14 bases spanning the gap. CDR1 SQVTM and CDR2 ANQGSEA come from the germline V gene. The CDR3 sequence: CSVEYQGVGEQYF. CDR3 bases read: TGCAGCGTTGAATATCAGGGAGTGGGCGAG.

Regarding this clone: The DNA ends 3 residues before the CDR3 does, and the rest of the CDR3 is filled in from the germline J gene. The rearrangement links TRBV10-1 to TRBJ2-2, with 7 bases identical to TRBD1. CDR1 and CDR2 from the germline V gene are WNHNN and SYGVQD (reference sequence). The CDR3 has 18 amino acids. V lost 0 bases, J lost 0 bases, and 7 bases stayed unmatched. CDR3 sequence reads: CASSESVTGTANTGELFF. CDR3 bases read: TGCGCCAGCAGTGAGTCGGTTACCGGGACAGCGAACACCGGGGAG.

Turning to this clone: Coverage ceases 3 residues before the CDR3 finishes, and the germline J gene fills in the end. The chain employs TRBV5-1 and TRBJ2-7; 7 bases agree with TRBD2. CDR1 and CDR2 from the germline V gene are SGHRS and YFSETQ. J lost 4 bases, V lost 3 bases, and 7 bases had no gene match. The CDR3 sequence is 14 residues long. CDR3: CASSYAASGYEQYF. The DNA read from the CDR3 is TGCGCCAGCAGCTACGCGGCTAGCGGATACGAG.

A remark on this clone: The DNA ends 3 residues before the CDR3 does, and the rest of the CDR3 is filled in from the germline J gene. The same CDR3 is also encoded by other DNA sequences in this sample. The genes are TRBV7-9 and TRBJ1-2, with 7 bases fitting TRBD1. With V trimmed by 3 bases and J by 3 bases, 4 bases remained unmatched. Germline CDR1 reads SEHNR; CDR2 reads FQNEAQ (reference sequence). This CDR3 comprises 14 residues. CDR3 bases read: TGTGCCAGCAGCTTCGGGGACAGTTACTATGGC. This codes for CASSFGDSYYG. The whole CDR3 region reads CASSFGDSYYGYTF.

Points on this clone: The CDR3 is cut off 3 residues early in the read; its end comes from the germline J gene. The chain couples TRBV6-2 or TRBV6-3 to TRBJ2-7, with TRBD2 identical over 9 bases. V lost 1 base and J lost 5; bases outside the gene matches: 12. The CDR3 has 17 amino acids. Per germline, CDR1 MNHEY and CDR2 SVGEGT. CDR3 loop: CASSYYVLAGGLDEQYF. CDR3 DNA, as far as it was read: TGTGCCAGCAGTTACTACGTTTTGGCGGGAGGGCTTGACGAG.

Concerning this clone itself: From the germline J gene comes the end of the CDR3, since the read stops 3 residues before it. The V call is TRBV3-1 (or the pseudogene TRBV3-2), the J call TRBJ1-3; D might be TRBD1 (6 bases). The CDR3 sequence is 18 residues long. Trimming left V 4 bases short and J 1 base short, with 20 bases between. CDR1 LGHDT and CDR2 YNNKEL come from the germline V gene (reference sequence). Here the CDR3 reads CASSLFAPTGSSGNTIYF. Incomplete CDR3 DNA: TGTGCCAGCAGCCTGTTCGCCCCAACAGGGTCGTCTGGAAACACC.

Worth noting for this clone: The observed sequence ends 3 residues before the CDR3 terminus, with the missing tail filled in from the germline J gene. The gene calls are TRBV24-1 and TRBJ2-5; TRBD2 aligns across 10 bases. The J segment lost 5 bases and the V segment lost 7 bases, leaving 9 bases of the junction unmatched. Germline V gives CDR1 KGHDR, CDR2 SFDVKD. The CDR3 runs 15 residues. The CDR3 here is CATSQAGGPRETQYF. CDR3 bases read: TGTGCCACCAGCCAAGCGGGGGGGCCTCGGGAGACC.

Remarks on this clone: The CDR3 is cut off 3 residues early in the read; its end comes from the germline J gene. V and J are TRBV5-1 and TRBJ2-3, with 8 bases that match TRBD1. In germline, CDR1 is SGHRS, CDR2 YFSETQ. With 1 base clipped from V and 4 bases from J, the junction kept 2 bases outside the gene matches. The CDR3 is 14 amino acids. Partial CDR3 DNA: TGCGCCAGCAGCTTGACGACAGGGGCAGATACG. This encodes CASSLTTGADT. The CDR3 reads in full as CASSLTTGADTQYF.